This T cell receptor beta chain was captured by sequencing in a study of OX40 agonist ivuxolimab in advanced cancers. Study conclusions and caveats: Expanded peripheral T cell antigen specificity was not determined.

V was cut by 6 bases and J by 0 bases, with 12 bases left in between. The germline gives CDR1 MNHEY, CDR2 SVGAGI. The CDR3 sequence is 15 residues long. The table came from immunoSEQ multiplex PCR; TCRdb's copy has only in-frame clones and leaves some out. The sample includes about 120,000 clones, around 93% seen only once; the top ten take over 0.15%. Comments on this clone: The target antigen is unknown.

The J gene is TRBJ1-3, the V gene TRBV6-5; D gene uncertain. This receptor was taken from an adult with an advanced solid tumor such as melanoma, head and neck, liver or kidney cancer. The sample here was CD4+ or CD8+ T cells sorted from blood, taken in a trial of the OX40 agonist ivuxolimab. CDR3: CASSPYRSSGNTIYF. The CDR3, as DNA: TGTGCCAGCAGCCCTTACCGGAGCTCTGGAAACACCATATATTTT.